The 30 T cell receptor beta chains presented below share a single source sample, sequenced in a study of CD8 T cells in Susac syndrome. Random hexamers primed reverse transcription of about 0.45 to 1 ug RNA. MiXCR was run by TCRdb on the immunoSEQ multiplex PCR reads, yielding one entry per CDR3 protein. The data hold some 250,000 distinct CDR3 sequences, with 95% to 97% observed a single time. The material sequenced was CD4+ T cells from PBMCs. Every receptor here comes from a human donor with Susac syndrome.

The rearrangement uses TRBV3-1 and TRBJ2-1; TRBD2 aligns across 8 bases. Germline CDR1 LGHDT, CDR2 YNNKEL (reference sequence). V dropped 6 bases and J dropped 4; count of bases not matched to a gene: 8. This CDR3 is built from 15 residues. The CDR3 sequence: CASRRSTSGYNEQFF. Written as DNA, the CDR3 is TGTGCCAGCAGGAGAAGTACTAGCGGTTACAATGAGCAGTTCTTC.

The table lists this clonotype with a count of one. The J gene is TRBJ1-4, the V gene TRBV3-1, with D possibly TRBD1 on 5 matching bases. This CDR3 is built from 14 residues. Germline V gene data show CDR1 as LGHDT and CDR2 as YNNKEL (reference sequence). V lost 6 bases and J lost 8, with 16 bases in between. In DNA form, the CDR3 reads TGTGCCAGCAGGCTATCAGGGCGGTCGGAAAAACTGTTTTTT. Protein sequence: CASRLSGRSEKLFF.

This chain connects TRBV30 to TRBJ2-5; 10 bases match TRBD2. CDR1 and CDR2 (germline): GTSNPN, SVGIG (reference sequence). There are 12 residues in the CDR3. With 2 bases clipped from V and 7 bases from J, the junction kept 1 base outside the gene matches. CDR3 sequence: CAWSPSGRTQYF. Written as DNA, the CDR3 is TGTGCCTGGAGTCCTAGCGGGAGGACCCAGTACTTC.

J is TRBJ2-3 and V is TRBV20-1; D remains unclear. CDR3 length equals 13 residues. Germline assignment: CDR1 DFQATT and CDR2 SNEGSKA (reference sequence). V lost 3 bases, J lost 6 bases, and 13 bases lay in between. The CDR3 protein is CSARPLPEDTQYF. As DNA, the CDR3 is TGCAGTGCTAGGCCCCTTCCCGAGGATACGCAGTATTTT.

In its sample, this clonotype was seen once. The rearrangement joins TRBV20-1 to TRBJ2-2; TRBD1 aligns across 8 bases. J lost 5 bases, V lost 1 base, and 3 bases had no gene match. The CDR3 extends over 14 amino acids. Germline V gene data show CDR1 as DFQATT and CDR2 as SNEGSKA (reference sequence). CDR3 in amino acids: CSARGQGLTGELFF. The CDR3 DNA is TGCAGTGCTAGAGGACAGGGGTTAACCGGGGAGCTGTTTTTT.

The chain carries TRBV20-1 and TRBJ2-7; D gene unclear. CDR1 and CDR2 from the germline V gene are DFQATT and SNEGSKA (reference sequence). The V end was cut by 7 bases, the J end by 0 bases, with 13 bases between. The CDR3 is 13 amino acids. The CDR3 nucleotides are TGCAGTGTGCAGCGAACGAGCTCCTACGAGCAGTACTTC. Encoded protein: CSVQRTSSYEQYF.

V is TRBV9 and J is TRBJ2-7, with 9 bases identical to TRBD1. V shed 4 bases, J shed 1 base, and the junction held 9 bases outside the gene matches. The CDR3 extends over 16 amino acids. Looked up from germline, CDR1 is SGDLS and CDR2 is YYNGEE. The CDR3 nucleotides read TGTGCCAGCAGCTCGAGGACAGGGGCGAATTCCTACGAGCAGTACTTC. Encoded protein: CASSSRTGANSYEQYF.

This clonotype was observed a handful of times. This chain joins TRBV18 and TRBJ1-2, with D possibly TRBD1 on 5 matching bases. The germline CDR1 and CDR2 sequences are KGHSH and LQKENI. Trimming shortened V by 3 bases and J by 2 bases, and 7 bases separated the two germline ends. The CDR3 sequence is 13 residues long. CDR3 coding DNA: TGTGCCAGCTCACCGGGACTGAACTATGGCTACACCTTC. This sequence encodes CASSPGLNYGYTF.

The genes are TRBV7-2 and TRBJ1-2; no clear D gene. CDR1 and CDR2 (germline): SGHTA, FQGNSA. The CDR3 covers 11 residues. Trimming stripped 1 base from V and 7 bases from J, with 4 bases between. CDR3 sequence: CASSLDVGYTF. As DNA, the CDR3 is TGTGCCAGCAGCTTAGATGTTGGCTACACCTTC.

This clonotype was recorded once. J is TRBJ2-7 and V is TRBV20-1; 7 bases match TRBD1. Losses at the gene ends were 1 base for V and 3 bases for J; bases not matched to a gene: 6. This CDR3 spans 14 amino acids. Per the germline V gene, CDR1 is DFQATT and CDR2 is SNEGSKA (reference sequence). CDR3 in amino acids: CSARVVAGGYEQYF. Here the CDR3 DNA reads TGCAGTGCTAGAGTTGTGGCAGGGGGCTACGAGCAGTACTTC.

The chain uses TRBV19 and TRBJ2-7; no firm D call. The germline V gene has CDR1 LNHDA and CDR2 SQIVND (reference sequence). Trimming left V 2 bases short and J 6 bases short, with 14 bases between. The CDR3 has 14 amino acids. The CDR3 spells CASSITTTSREQYF. The CDR3 nucleotides are TGTGCCAGTAGTATAACTACTACCTCCCGCGAGCAGTACTTC.

This chain links TRBV19 with TRBJ2-7, with TRBD2 matching 9 bases. The CDR3 totals 15 residues. Germline trimming cut 2 bases from V and 4 bases from J; bases unmatched to any gene: 6. Germline CDR1 reads LNHDA; CDR2 reads SQIVND (reference sequence). Here the CDR3 DNA reads TGTGCCAGTAGTATAAACAGAGCGGGAGGTTACGAGCAGTACTTC. This sequence encodes CASSINRAGGYEQYF. The full variable domain, rest sourced from reference TRBV19 and TRBJ2-7, is DGGITQSPKYLFRKEGQNVTLSCEQNLNHDAMYWYRQDPGQGLRLIYYSQIVNDFQKGDIAEGYSVSREKKESFPLTVTSAQKNPTAFYLCASSINRAGGYEQYFGPGTRLTVT.

This clonotype was recorded once. The gene calls are TRBV4-1 and TRBJ2-7; tentative D call: TRBD2 (6 bases). CDR1 and CDR2 (germline): MGHRA, YSYEKL. The CDR3 is 15 residues long. V was cut by 4 bases and J by 4 bases, with 17 bases left in between. DNA of the CDR3: TGCGCCAGCAGCCTTAGCGGTCGGTTGAGTTACGAGCAGTACTTC. Translation: CASSLSGRLSYEQYF.

This clonotype came up a few times. This chain uses TRBV11-2 with TRBJ1-5; D ambiguous. Trimming took off 0 bases at V and 6 bases at J, with 9 bases between the two ends. CDR1 is SGHAT and CDR2 is FQNNGV in the germline V gene. The CDR3 covers 14 residues. The CDR3 here is CASSLDRAGQPQHF. As DNA, the CDR3 is TGTGCCAGCAGCTTAGATAGGGCGGGTCAGCCCCAGCATTTT.

The chain carries TRBV27 and TRBJ2-2; D not certain. Germline CDR1 is MNHEY and CDR2 is SMNVEV (reference sequence). The CDR3 has 8 amino acids. CDR3 in DNA: TGTCCCACCGGGGAGCTGTTTTTT. Protein sequence: CPTGELFF.

This chain connects TRBV25-1 to TRBJ1-2; 9 nucleotides match TRBD1. The germline V gene has CDR1 MGHDK and CDR2 SYGVNS. This CDR3 spans 15 amino acids. V lost 1 base to trimming and J lost 9 bases; unmatched junction nucleotides: 9. This CDR3 reads CASSESLTGGMCYTF. The CDR3 region has the DNA TGTGCCAGCAGTGAATCGTTGACAGGGGGAATGTGCTACACCTTC.

V usage is TRBV5-5 and J usage is TRBJ2-1, with D unresolved. The CDR3 loop spans 12 amino acids. Between the trimmed V and J ends, which lost 0 bases and 4 bases, there was a span of 2 bases. CDR1 and CDR2 (germline): SGHKS, YYEKEE (reference sequence). The CDR3: CASSLEYNEQFF. The CDR3 nucleotides read TGTGCCAGCAGCTTGGAGTACAATGAGCAGTTCTTC.

J is TRBJ2-3 and V is TRBV29-1; 14 nucleotides match TRBD2. V was clipped by 4 bases and J by 4 bases; unmatched bases: 4. CDR1 is SQVTM, CDR2 ANQGSEA, per germline. The CDR3 extends over 15 amino acids. The CDR3 region is CSVGGTSGSSDTQYF. DNA for the CDR3: TGCAGCGTTGGAGGGACTAGCGGGAGTTCAGATACGCAGTATTTT.

The chain combines TRBV3-1 with TRBJ2-7, with D unclear. Per the germline V gene, CDR1 is LGHDT and CDR2 is YNNKEL (reference sequence). The CDR3 has 12 amino acids. Trimming removed 8 bases at V and 5 bases at J, with 13 bases between. The CDR3 sequence is CASGQVPHEQYF. DNA of the CDR3: TGTGCCAGCGGGCAGGTCCCCCACGAGCAGTACTTC.

This clonotype was counted between two and nine times. The chain recombines TRBV19 with TRBJ2-5, with no clear D. V was shortened by 6 bases and J by 3 bases, with 11 bases between the two germline ends. Germline lookup yields CDR1 LNHDA and CDR2 SQIVND (reference sequence). The CDR3 contains 13 residues. The CDR3, as DNA: TGTGCCAGTAGCCTGGGCGATAAAGAGACCCAGTACTTC. This sequence encodes CASSLGDKETQYF.

V and J are TRBV12-5 and TRBJ1-1, with TRBD1 matching over 7 bases. The CDR3 has 14 amino acids. The germline gives CDR1 LGHNT, CDR2 FRNRAP. The V gene end was trimmed by 6 bases and the J gene end by 4 bases; junction bases not matched to a gene: 8. CDR3 DNA: TGTGCTAGTGGCCTCGACAGGGTGTCCACTGAAGCTTTCTTT. This gives the protein CASGLDRVSTEAFF.

This clonotype was observed once. This chain links TRBV25-1 with TRBJ2-2; weak D call: TRBD1 (5 bases). The CDR3 sequence is 16 residues long. Trimming took 3 bases from V and 6 from J, leaving 17 bases between them. Germline lookup yields CDR1 MGHDK and CDR2 SYGVNS. CDR3 sequence (DNA): TGTGCCAGCAGTGAGTCCCAGGCTCCCAGGGCCGGGGAGCTGTTTTTT. Translating it yields CASSESQAPRAGELFF.

This clonotype was seen once. The chain has TRBV9 and TRBJ1-2, with D possibly matching TRBD1 (5 bases). The V and J ends lost 7 bases and 2 bases respectively, with 12 bases between them. The CDR3 is 13 amino acids. In germline, CDR1 is SGDLS, CDR2 YYNGEE. The CDR3 coding sequence is TGTGCCAGCTCCTACGGGGACAACTATGGCTACACCTTC. Translating gives CASSYGDNYGYTF.

The chain recombines TRBV7-9 with TRBJ2-7, with D perhaps TRBD1 (6 bases). The CDR3 loop spans 13 amino acids. The ends were cut back, 5 bases at V and 3 bases at J, with 11 bases in the middle. Germline loops: CDR1 SEHNR, CDR2 FQNEAQ (reference sequence). CDR3 in amino acids: CASSVLQGYEQYF. In nucleotides, the CDR3 is TGTGCCAGCAGCGTCTTACAGGGCTACGAGCAGTACTTC.

The chain couples TRBV20-1 to TRBJ1-5; no clear D gene. CDR3 length: 13 residues. The V end was cut by 1 base, the J end by 5 bases, with 9 bases between. Germline lookup yields CDR1 DFQATT and CDR2 SNEGSKA (reference sequence). The chain's CDR3 is CSARGQVDQPQHF. CDR3 coding DNA: TGCAGTGCTAGAGGTCAGGTTGATCAGCCCCAGCATTTT.

In DNA form, the CDR3 reads TGTGCCAGCAGCCAAGCGGCGGCCCTAGGGCCACAGCAGTTCTTC. It translates to CASSQAAALGPQQFF. This chain joins TRBV3-1 and TRBJ2-1, with D uncertain. V lost 1 base and J 11 bases, leaving 18 bases between the germline ends. Germline assignment: CDR1 LGHDT and CDR2 YNNKEL (reference sequence). CDR3 length equals 15 residues.

The chain links TRBV19 to TRBJ1-1; TRBD1 matches 9 bases. The junction had 6 bases not matched to a gene; V was cut back by 5 bases and J by 5 bases. The CDR3 loop spans 14 amino acids. Per germline, CDR1 LNHDA and CDR2 SQIVND (reference sequence). In DNA form, the CDR3 reads TGTGCCAGTAGTGTAGCGGACAGGGGAACTGAAGCTTTCTTT. Its protein product is CASSVADRGTEAFF.

The chain has TRBV24-1 and TRBJ2-6; 12 bases line up with TRBD2. Germline V CDR1 and CDR2: KGHDR, SFDVKD. CDR3 size: 17 residues. Trimming took 9 bases from V and 1 from J; bases not matched to a gene: 6. The chain's CDR3 is CATGTSGFSSGANVLTF. CDR3 nucleotides: TGTGCCACCGGGACTAGCGGGTTCAGTTCTGGGGCCAACGTCCTGACTTTC.

The chain carries TRBV15 and TRBJ2-3; 10 positions agree with TRBD2. The CDR3 sequence is 17 residues long. The ends lost 2 bases at V and 8 bases at J; junction bases unmatched: 13. CDR1 LNHNV and CDR2 YYDKDF come from the germline V gene (reference sequence). This CDR3 reads CATSRQRLAGSGGTQYF. The CDR3 DNA is TGTGCCACCAGCAGACAAAGACTAGCGGGTAGCGGGGGTACGCAGTATTTT. The whole variable domain, filled in from reference TRBV15 and TRBJ2-3, reads DAMVIQNPRYQVTQFGKPVTLSCSQTLNHNVMYWYQQKSSQAPKLLFHYYDKDFNNEADTPDNFQSRRPNTSFCFLDIRSPGLGDTAMYLCATSRQRLAGSGGTQYFGPGTRLTVL.

This clonotype appeared a single time. The chain has TRBV16 and TRBJ1-1; D not certain. Germline V gene data show CDR1 as KGHSY and CDR2 as FQNENV. Trimming cost V 0 bases and J 11 bases, with 16 bases left between them. The CDR3 loop spans 14 amino acids. CDR3 bases: TGTGCCAGCAGCCAATCCCGAGAGTTATATAGGGCTTTCTTT. This translates into CASSQSRELYRAFF. The variable domain in full, completed from reference TRBV16 and TRBJ1-1, reads GEEVAQTPKHLVRGEGQKAKLYCAPIKGHSYVFWYQQVLKNEFKFLISFQNENVFDETGMPKERFSAKCLPNSPCSLEIQATKLEDSAVYFCASSQSRELYRAFFGQGTRLTVV.